A selection of T cell receptor beta chains follows, all from one sample in a study of prognosis after radiotherapy for stage I lung cancer. Each CDR3 protein is one row after TCRdb ran MiXCR on the multiplex PCR reads. The sample includes 14,000 or so distinct CDR3 sequences, 31% of them seen just once. The sample was PBMCs, taken before or after stereotactic body radiation therapy (not recorded which). The receptors shown here come from a donor over 45 with non-small cell lung cancer. CDR3s include the opening cysteine and the closing phenylalanine or tryptophan.

J | V | CDR3
TRBJ2-1 | TRBV11-2 | CASSFAGGPSGEQFF
TRBJ2-6 | TRBV7-9 | CASSYRLMSGANVLTF
TRBJ1-5 | TRBV7-8 | CASSLECNQPQHF
TRBJ2-2 | TRBV7-3 | CASSLFGPTGELFF
TRBJ2-5 | TRBV20-1 | CSARDGRLAGGYQETQYF
TRBJ1-5 | TRBV20-1 | CSARGSNQPQHF
TRBJ1-2 | TRBV3-1 | CASSQSNYGYTF
TRBJ2-7 | TRBV28 | CASSSAQGWLYEQYF
TRBJ2-7 | TRBV14 | CASSQVSGWTYEQYF
TRBJ2-1 | TRBV5-8 | CASSLGDPYNEQFF
TRBJ1-5 | TRBV6-2/TRBV6-3 | CAGIPSRGRGDNQPQHF
TRBJ2-2 | TRBV28 | CASTGTLASGELFF
TRBJ2-7 | TRBV5-1 | CASPSQGLYEQYF
TRBJ2-7 | TRBV6-1 | CVSRPIPSGSYEQYF
TRBJ2-3 | TRBV14 | CASSWGPTDTQYF
TRBJ2-5 | TRBV9 | CASSPHPLSKETQYF
TRBJ1-6 | TRBV6-5 | CASSYSLYGNSPLHF
TRBJ2-3 | TRBV5-6 | CASSSRDRGTDTQYF
TRBJ2-1 | TRBV9 | CASSVGGQGSSYNEQLF
TRBJ2-2 | TRBV9 | CASSAHTVELFF
TRBJ2-7 | TRBV5-1 | CASASGSWPYEQYF
TRBJ2-1 | TRBV5-1 | CASSFVTGGGNEHFF
TRBJ2-7 | TRBV6-2/TRBV6-3 | CASSHRQGYKQYF
TRBJ2-1 | TRBV19 | CASSMVTRGTTYNEQFF
TRBJ2-6 | TRBV20-1 | CSPRTGYSGANVLTF
TRBJ1-4 | TRBV28 | CASSLGQGAVQEKLFF
TRBJ2-5 | TRBV20-1 | CSARMASKETQYF
TRBJ1-5 | TRBV2 | CASSVEGMGNQPQHF
TRBJ1-1 | TRBV5-1 | CASSRQGEITEAFF
TRBJ1-2 | TRBV7-2 | CASSLRYGRASYGYTF
TRBJ2-7 | TRBV5-1 | CASSLVGVAGVVYEQYF
TRBJ1-4 | TRBV5-1 | CASSGWRGPGEKLFF
TRBJ2-7 | TRBV7-2 | CASSPNVAGGNCQYF
TRBJ2-7 | TRBV20-1 | CSARDRGSSYEQYF
TRBJ2-7 | TRBV7-3 | CASSVGPYEQYF
TRBJ1-2 | TRBV7-6 | CASSLALGQGYGYTF
TRBJ2-3 | TRBV6-2/TRBV6-3 | CASRGTSGGGTDSTDTQYF
TRBJ2-3 | TRBV5-4 | CASRVIAGGGTDTQYF
TRBJ1-1 | TRBV5-1 | CASSRQGVNTEAFF
TRBJ2-1 | TRBV6-9 | CASGYSPTKGMFF
TRBJ1-5 | TRBV6-2/TRBV6-3 | CASSGSGHNQPQHF
TRBJ2-1 | TRBV24-1 | CATIDSVTRYNEQFF
TRBJ2-6 | TRBV7-2 | CASSLRAAGAASGANVLTF
TRBJ2-3 | TRBV5-4 | CASSKIGPDTQYF
TRBJ2-1 | TRBV24-1 | CDPSDLSGARNNEQFF
TRBJ2-3 | TRBV5-1 | CASSKGLAGGALDTDTQYF
TRBJ2-2 | TRBV2 | CASRVGRAGAYTGELFF
TRBJ2-3 | TRBV19 | CASSIWGSTDTQYF
TRBJ2-3 | TRBV19 | CASRQTRSTDTQYF
TRBJ2-5 | TRBV5-1 | CASRRTGTTIETQYF
TRBJ1-5 | TRBV6-5 | CASSYHNQPQHF
TRBJ2-2 | TRBV6-1 | CASSEVVSRAGELFF
TRBJ2-7 | TRBV27 | CASSLLAGLSEQYF
TRBJ2-1 | TRBV19 | CASSNSGRALANNEQFF
TRBJ2-7 | TRBV2 | CASRERTVNSYEQYF
TRBJ2-3 | TRBV28 | CASSLRIGPGKQYF
TRBJ1-2 | TRBV19 | CASSGERGYTF
TRBJ2-3 | TRBV5-1 | CASSSRTGADTQYF
TRBJ2-7 | TRBV2 | CASRAQTGTGYEQYF
TRBJ2-7 | TRBV18 | CASSAAGWIYEQYF